This TCR beta chain is drawn from a study of T cells in Graves' hyperthyroidism and ophthalmopathy. At the level of the study: Peripheral blood was obtained at initial diagnosis, preceding any treatment.

Amplification yielded TCR beta CDR3 regions, with RNA transcripts as the source. The HTBI primer set drove a first-round RT-PCR of the TCR CDR3. TCRdb re-analysed the multiplex PCR reads in MiXCR, keeping a single row per CDR3 protein. The data show about 520,000 distinct CDR3 sequences, around 21% seen once. Findings and caveats of the study: A 13 V-J model separated ophthalmopathy from stable hyperthyroidism. Ophthalmopathy prediction by the model preceded onset by a median 6.5 months.

V was shortened by 4 bases and J by 6 bases, with 17 bases between the two germline ends. Per germline, CDR1 SGHKS and CDR2 YYEKEE (reference sequence). The CDR3 runs 15 residues. This clonotype was recorded many times. Its antigen is currently unknown. The sequencing input was blood. This clonotype was sampled from a man aged 18 to 30 with Graves' hyperthyroidism. The V call is TRBV5-5, the J call TRBJ1-5; no definite D call. CDR3: CASSPVAGRGQPQHF. In DNA, the CDR3 is TGTGCCAGCAGCCCCGTGGCGGGCCGTGGTCAGCCCCAGCATTTT.